The sequence of this T cell receptor (beta chain) was determined in a study of blood T cell repertoires in COVID-19. Study at large: The United States, Italy and Spain provided the acute and convalescent COVID-19 samples. T cells, B-cell-depleted T cells, or PBMCs provided the cDNA or gDNA that served as material.

The V and J ends lost 5 bases and 6 bases, in that order; junction bases with no gene match: 12. CDR1 SGHVS and CDR2 FQNEAQ come from the germline V gene. This CDR3 comprises 16 residues. Authors' processing steps: Nucleated cell counts were estimated from reference gene primer amplification. This table comes from immunoSEQ multiplex PCR, and its TCRdb copy is limited to in-frame clones, with some not included. The D gene and trimming were derived from the DNA, and the V and J assignments and clone size from that table. The profile shows over 40,000 clones, 70% to 90% of them singletons. The sample was peripheral blood. This rearrangement joins TRBV7-8 to TRBJ2-2, with 7 positions matching TRBD1. The sequence derives from a man at least 80 years old with active COVID-19. CDR3 protein: CASSPQGWAVAGELFF. In DNA, the CDR3 is TGTGCCAGCAGCCCACAGGGGTGGGCGGTGGCCGGGGAGCTGTTTTTT. Using reference TRBV7-8 and TRBJ2-2 for the parts outside the CDR3, the full variable domain is GAGVSQSPRYKVAKRGQDVALRCDPISGHVSLFWYQQALGQGPEFLTYFQNEAQLDKSGLPSDRFFAERPEGSVSTLKIQRTQQEDSAVYLCASSPQGWAVAGELFFGEGSRLTVL.